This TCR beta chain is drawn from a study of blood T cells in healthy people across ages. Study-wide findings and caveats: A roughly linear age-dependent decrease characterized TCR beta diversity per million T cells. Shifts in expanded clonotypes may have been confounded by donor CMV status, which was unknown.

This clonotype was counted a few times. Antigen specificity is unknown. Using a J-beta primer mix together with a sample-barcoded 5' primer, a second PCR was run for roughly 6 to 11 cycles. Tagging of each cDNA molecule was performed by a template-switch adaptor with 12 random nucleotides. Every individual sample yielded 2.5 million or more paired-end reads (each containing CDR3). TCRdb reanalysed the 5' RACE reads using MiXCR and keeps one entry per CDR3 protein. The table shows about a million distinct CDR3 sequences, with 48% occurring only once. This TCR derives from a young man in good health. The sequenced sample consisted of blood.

CDR3 residues: CASSLDYTGGYGYTF. For the CDR3, the DNA is TGTGCCAGCAGCTTAGATTATACAGGGGGGTATGGCTACACCTTC. The chain combines TRBV7-8 with TRBJ1-2; 8 bases align to TRBD1. The CDR3 length is 15 residues. Germline lookup yields CDR1 SGHVS and CDR2 FQNEAQ. V was pared by 1 base and J by 5 bases, with 6 bases of the junction left unmatched.